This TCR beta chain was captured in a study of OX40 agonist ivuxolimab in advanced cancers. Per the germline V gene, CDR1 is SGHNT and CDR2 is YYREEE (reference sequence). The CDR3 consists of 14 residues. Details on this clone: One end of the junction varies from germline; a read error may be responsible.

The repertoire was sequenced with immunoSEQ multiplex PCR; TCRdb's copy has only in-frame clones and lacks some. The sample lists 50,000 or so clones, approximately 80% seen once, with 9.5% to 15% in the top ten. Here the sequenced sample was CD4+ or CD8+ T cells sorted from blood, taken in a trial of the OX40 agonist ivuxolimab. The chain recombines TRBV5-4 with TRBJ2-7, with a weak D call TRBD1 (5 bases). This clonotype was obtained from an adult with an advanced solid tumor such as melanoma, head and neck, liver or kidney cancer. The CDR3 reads CASSQAQGFYEQYF. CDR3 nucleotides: TGCGCCAGCAGCCAAGCCCAGGGATTCTACGAGCAGTACTTC.